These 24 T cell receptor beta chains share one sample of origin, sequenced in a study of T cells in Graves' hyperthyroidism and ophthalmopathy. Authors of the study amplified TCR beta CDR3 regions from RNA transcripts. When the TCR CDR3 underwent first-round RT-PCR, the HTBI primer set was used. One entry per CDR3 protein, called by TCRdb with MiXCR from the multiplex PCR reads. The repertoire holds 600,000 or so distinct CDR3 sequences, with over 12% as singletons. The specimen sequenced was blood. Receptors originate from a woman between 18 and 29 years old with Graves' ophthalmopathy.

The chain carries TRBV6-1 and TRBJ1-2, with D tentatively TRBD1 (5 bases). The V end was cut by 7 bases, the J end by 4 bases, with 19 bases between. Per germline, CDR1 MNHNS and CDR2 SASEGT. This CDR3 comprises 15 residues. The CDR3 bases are TGTGCCAGCACCCATCTCACAGGATTTGGCTATGGCTACACCTTC. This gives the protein CASTHLTGFGYGYTF.

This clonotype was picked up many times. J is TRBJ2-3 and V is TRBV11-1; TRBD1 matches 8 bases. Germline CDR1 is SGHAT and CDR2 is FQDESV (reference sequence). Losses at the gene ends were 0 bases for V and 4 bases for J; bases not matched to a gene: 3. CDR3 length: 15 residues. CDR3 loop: CASSLAGQGPDTQYF. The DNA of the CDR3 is TGTGCCAGCAGCTTAGCCGGACAGGGACCAGATACGCAGTATTTT.

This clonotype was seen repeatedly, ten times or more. The chain's CDR3 is CASSKVDRTEAFF. The DNA for the CDR3 is TGTGCCAGCAGCAAAGTCGACAGAACTGAAGCTTTCTTT. V and J are TRBV6-1 and TRBJ1-1; possibly TRBD1 for D (5 bases). With 6 bases removed from V and 5 bases from J, the gap between germline ends came to 13 bases. There are 13 residues in the CDR3. Looked up from germline, CDR1 is MNHNS and CDR2 is SASEGT.

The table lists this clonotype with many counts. CDR3 in amino acids: CSVGVMYEQYF. CDR3 nucleotides: TGCAGCGTTGGGGTTATGTACGAGCAGTACTTC. This sequence joins TRBV29-1 and TRBJ2-7; D unclear. The ends were cut back, 4 bases at V and 4 bases at J, with 8 bases in the middle. Germline lookup yields CDR1 SQVTM and CDR2 ANQGSEA. The CDR3 covers 11 residues.

The CDR3 bases are TGCGCCAGCAGCCAAGAGGGGGGGGCGAACACCGGGGAGCTGTTTTTT. Its translation is CASSQEGGANTGELFF. The chain carries TRBV4-1 and TRBJ2-2; 7 nucleotides line up with TRBD2. Per germline, CDR1 MGHRA and CDR2 YSYEKL. The V gene end was trimmed by 0 bases and the J gene end by 0 bases; junction bases not matched to a gene: 1. The CDR3 has 16 amino acids.

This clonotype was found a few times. The CDR3 is CASSLPGSGGDTEAFF. The CDR3 DNA reads as TGTGCCAGCTCACTTCCCGGTTCAGGGGGGGACACTGAAGCTTTCTTT. The rearrangement links TRBV18 to TRBJ1-1; 7 bases map to TRBD1. V shed 4 bases, J shed 3 bases, and the junction held 11 bases outside the gene matches. Germline V gene data show CDR1 as KGHSH and CDR2 as LQKENI. This CDR3 contains 16 residues.

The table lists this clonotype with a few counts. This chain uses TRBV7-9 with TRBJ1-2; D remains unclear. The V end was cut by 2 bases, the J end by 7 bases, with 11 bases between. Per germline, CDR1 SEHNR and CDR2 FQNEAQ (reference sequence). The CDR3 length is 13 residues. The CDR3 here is CASSLKGSAGYTF. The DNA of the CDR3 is TGTGCCAGCAGCTTAAAAGGGAGTGCTGGCTACACCTTC.

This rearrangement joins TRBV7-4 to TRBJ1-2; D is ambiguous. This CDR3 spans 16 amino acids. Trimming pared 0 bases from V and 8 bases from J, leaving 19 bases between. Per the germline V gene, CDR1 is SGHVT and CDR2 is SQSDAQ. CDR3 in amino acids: CASSLAGGRPSWGYTF. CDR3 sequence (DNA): TGTGCCAGCAGCTTAGCGGGCGGCAGGCCCTCATGGGGCTACACCTTC.

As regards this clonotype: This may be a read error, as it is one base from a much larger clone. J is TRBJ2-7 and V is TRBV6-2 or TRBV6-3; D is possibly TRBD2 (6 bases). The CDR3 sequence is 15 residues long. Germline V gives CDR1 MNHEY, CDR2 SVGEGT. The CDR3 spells CVSSSPGLASYEQYF. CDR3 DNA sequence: TGTGTCAGCAGTTCACCGGGACTGGCCTCCTACGAGCAGTACTTC.

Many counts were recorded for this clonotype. Here the CDR3 DNA reads TGTGCCAGCAGCCTACCTCCCCGTAGCGGGATGCTTTACAATGAGCAGTTCTTC. Translating gives CASSLPPRSGMLYNEQFF. V usage is TRBV14 and J usage is TRBJ2-1, with 8 bases aligning to TRBD2. The ends lost 4 bases at V and 4 bases at J; junction bases unmatched: 15. Looked up from germline, CDR1 is SGHDN and CDR2 is FVKESK. The CDR3 has 18 amino acids.

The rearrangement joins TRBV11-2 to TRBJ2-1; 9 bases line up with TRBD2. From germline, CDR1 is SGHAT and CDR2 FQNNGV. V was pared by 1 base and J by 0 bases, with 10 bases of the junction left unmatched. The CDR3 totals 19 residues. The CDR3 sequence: CASSLVSAGGPASYNEQFF. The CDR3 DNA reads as TGTGCCAGCAGCTTAGTATCGGCGGGAGGGCCGGCCTCCTACAATGAGCAGTTCTTC.

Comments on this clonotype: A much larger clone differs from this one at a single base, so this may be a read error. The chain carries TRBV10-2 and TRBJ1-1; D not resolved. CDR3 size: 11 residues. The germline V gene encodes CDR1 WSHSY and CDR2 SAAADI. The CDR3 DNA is TGCGCCAGCAGTGAGCTGACTGAAGCTTCCTTT. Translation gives CASSELTEASF.

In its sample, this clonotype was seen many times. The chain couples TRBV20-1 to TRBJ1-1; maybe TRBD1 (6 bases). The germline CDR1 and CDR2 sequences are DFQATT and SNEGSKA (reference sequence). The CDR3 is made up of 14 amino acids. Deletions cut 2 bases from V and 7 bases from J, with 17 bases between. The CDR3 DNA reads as TGCAGTGCTAGATTTTCGGAACAGGGAGGTGAAGCTTTCTTT. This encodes CSARFSEQGGEAFF.

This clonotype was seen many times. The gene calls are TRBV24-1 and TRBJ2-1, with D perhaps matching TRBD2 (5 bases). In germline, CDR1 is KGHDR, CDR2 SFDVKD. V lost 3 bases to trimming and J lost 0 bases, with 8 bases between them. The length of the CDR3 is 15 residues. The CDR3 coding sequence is TGTGCCACCAGTGATAGCGGCCGCTCCTACAATGAGCAGTTCTTC. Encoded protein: CATSDSGRSYNEQFF.

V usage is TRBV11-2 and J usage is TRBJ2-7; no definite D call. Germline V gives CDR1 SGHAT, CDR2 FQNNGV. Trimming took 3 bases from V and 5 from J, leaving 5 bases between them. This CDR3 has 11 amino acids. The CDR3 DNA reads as TGTGCCAGCAGCTTTCGTCACGAGCAGTACTTC. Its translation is CASSFRHEQYF.

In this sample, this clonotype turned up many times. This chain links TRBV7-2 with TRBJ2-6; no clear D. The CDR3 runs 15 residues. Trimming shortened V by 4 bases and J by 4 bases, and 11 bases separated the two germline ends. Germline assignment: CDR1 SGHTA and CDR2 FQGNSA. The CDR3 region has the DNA TGTGCCAGCAGCTCCCCCCGAGGAGGGGCCAACGTCCTGACTTTC. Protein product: CASSSPRGGANVLTF.

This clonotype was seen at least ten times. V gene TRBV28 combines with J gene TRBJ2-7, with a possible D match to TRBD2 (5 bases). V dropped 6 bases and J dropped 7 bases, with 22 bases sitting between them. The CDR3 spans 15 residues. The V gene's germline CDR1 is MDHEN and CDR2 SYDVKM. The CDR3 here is CASRGFGSGTGEQYF. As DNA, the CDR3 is TGTGCCAGCAGGGGATTTGGATCGGGAACGGGTGAGCAGTACTTC.

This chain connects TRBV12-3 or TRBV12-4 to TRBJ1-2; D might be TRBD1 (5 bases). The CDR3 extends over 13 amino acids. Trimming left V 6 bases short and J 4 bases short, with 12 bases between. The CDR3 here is CASSPDSFYGYTF. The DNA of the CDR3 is TGTGCCAGCAGCCCCGACAGTTTCTATGGCTACACCTTC.

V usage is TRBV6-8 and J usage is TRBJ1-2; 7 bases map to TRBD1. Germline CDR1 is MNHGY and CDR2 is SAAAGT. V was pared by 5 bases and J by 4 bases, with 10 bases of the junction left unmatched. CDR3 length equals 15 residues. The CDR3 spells CASSPFWTGGYGYTF. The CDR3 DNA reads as TGTGCCAGCAGTCCTTTTTGGACAGGAGGCTATGGCTACACCTTC.

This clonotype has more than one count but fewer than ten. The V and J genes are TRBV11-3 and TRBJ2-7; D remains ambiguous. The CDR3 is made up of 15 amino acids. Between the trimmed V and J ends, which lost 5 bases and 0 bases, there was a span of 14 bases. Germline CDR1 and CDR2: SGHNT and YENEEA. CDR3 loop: CASSRTSHRSYEQYF. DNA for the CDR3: TGTGCCAGCAGCCGGACGTCGCATCGCTCCTACGAGCAGTACTTC.

CDR3: CASSLRQGAGELFF. In DNA form, the CDR3 reads TGTGCCAGCAGCTTGCGACAGGGGGCCGGGGAGCTGTTTTTT. The chain uses TRBV5-6 and TRBJ2-2, with TRBD1 matching 9 bases. This CDR3 contains 14 residues. Losses at the gene ends were 1 base for V and 6 bases for J; bases not matched to a gene: 1. Germline CDR1 reads SGHDT; CDR2 reads YYEEEE. Full variable domain (rest looked up from reference TRBV5-6 and TRBJ2-2): DAGVTQSPTHLIKTRGQQVTLRCSPKSGHDTVSWYQQALGQGPQFIFQYYEEEERQRGNFPDRFSGHQFPNYSSELNVNALLLGDSALYLCASSLRQGAGELFFGEGSRLTVL.

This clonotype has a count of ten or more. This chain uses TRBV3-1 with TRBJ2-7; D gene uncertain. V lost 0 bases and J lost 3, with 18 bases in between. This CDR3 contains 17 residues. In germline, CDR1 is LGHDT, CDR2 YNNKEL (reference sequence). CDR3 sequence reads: CASSQDLEGRADYEQYF. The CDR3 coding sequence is TGTGCCAGCAGCCAAGACCTGGAAGGTAGGGCCGACTACGAGCAGTACTTC.

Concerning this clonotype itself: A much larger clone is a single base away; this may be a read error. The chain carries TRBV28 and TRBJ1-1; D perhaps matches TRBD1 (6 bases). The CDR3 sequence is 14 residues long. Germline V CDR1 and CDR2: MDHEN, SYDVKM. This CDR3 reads CASSLRQENTEALF. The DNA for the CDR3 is TGTGCCAGCAGTTTAAGACAGGAGAACACTGAAGCTCTCTTT. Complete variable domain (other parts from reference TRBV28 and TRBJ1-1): DVKVTQSSRYLVKRTGEKVFLECVQDMDHENMFWYRQDPGLGLRLIYFSYDVKMKEKGDIPEGYSVSREKKERFSLILESASTNQTSMYLCASSLRQENTEALFGQGTRLTVV.

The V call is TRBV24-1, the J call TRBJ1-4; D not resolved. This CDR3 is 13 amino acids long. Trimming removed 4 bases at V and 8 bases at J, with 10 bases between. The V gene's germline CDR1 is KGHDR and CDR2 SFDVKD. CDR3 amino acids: CATSDGLEEKLFF. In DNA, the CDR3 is TGTGCCACCAGTGACGGATTGGAGGAAAAACTGTTTTTT.